These 3 T cell receptor beta chains originate from one sample sequenced in a study of early stage breast cancer tumors. Only in-frame clones appear in the TCRdb table, and some are missing; sequencing was by immunoSEQ multiplex PCR. The table records about 29,000 clones, around four fifths of them present only once. Material: blood. All receptors derive from a person aged 50-59 years with breast cancer.

The chain employs TRBV23-1 and TRBJ2-6; perhaps TRBD1 as D (6 bases). TRBV23-1 is treated as an ORF (open reading frame) with a function not yet certain. The CDR3 sequence is 17 residues long. Trimming left V 6 bases short and J 0 bases short, with 15 bases between. CDR3 residues: CASSRDKHPSGANVLTF. CDR3 bases: TGCGCCAGCAGCCGGGACAAGCACCCCTCTGGGGCCAACGTCCTGACTTTC.

This clone came up once. CDR3 sequence: CASSLAGYGNTIYF. The DNA of the CDR3 is TGTGCCAGCAGCTTAGCAGGGTACGGAAACACCATATATTTT. V gene TRBV11-2 combines with J gene TRBJ1-3, with D tentatively TRBD1 (5 bases). This CDR3 is built from 14 residues. The germline V gene encodes CDR1 SGHAT and CDR2 FQNNGV. Trimming removed 1 base at V and 4 bases at J, with 8 bases between. The full variable domain, rest sourced from reference TRBV11-2 and TRBJ1-3, is EAGVAQSPRYKIIEKRQSVAFWCNPISGHATLYWYQQILGQGPKLLIQFQNNGVVDDSQLPKDRFSAERLKGVDSTLKIQPAKLEDSAVYLCASSLAGYGNTIYFGEGSWLTVV.

The V gene is TRBV19, the J gene TRBJ1-5; unclear D gene. Germline CDR1 LNHDA, CDR2 SQIVND (reference sequence). The CDR3 totals 13 residues. Trimming took 7 bases from V and 2 from J, leaving 9 bases between them. Here the CDR3 DNA reads TGTGCCAGTAATTGGTCGTGCAATCAGCCCCAGCATTTT. Translation gives CASNWSCNQPQHF.